The source of this T cell receptor beta chain is a study of CD8+CD57+ T cells in acquired aplastic anemia. For the study at large: Across the sorted CD4+ and CD8+ cells, DNA amounts averaged roughly 3.5 ug. The average read count for CD4+ cells in healthy donors was around 10 million.

Genomic DNA templated the TCR beta VDJ and CDR3 profiling. TCRdb re-called the reads through MiXCR, storing one row per CDR3 protein. The sample has about 170,000 distinct CDR3 sequences, roughly 63% seen once. As to this clonotype: No antigen is known for it.

The CDR3 totals 14 residues. Germline loops: CDR1 SGHRS, CDR2 YFSETQ. V lost 7 bases to trimming and J lost 7 bases, with 15 bases between them. Whole-study results and caveats: CD8+ Simpson's diversity showed no significant patient-control difference. Approximately 28 CD8+ CDR3 sequences were shared between patients and controls.

The chain joins TRBV5-1 to TRBJ1-6; weak D call: TRBD1 (5 bases). Sequenced sample: sorted CD4+, CD8+, or CD8+CD57+ T cells (not recorded which) from PBMCs. The source is a human donor in good health. CDR3 sequence reads: CASAPGTTNSPLHF. CDR3 nucleotide sequence: TGCGCCAGCGCTCCCGGGACTACGAATTCACCCCTCCACTTT.